Below are 26 T cell receptor beta chains sequenced from a single sample in a study of regulatory T cells in long-lasting Graves disease (dated by TCRdb to 2020 to 2023). Explained via the paper, the time point label denotes: newly diagnosed GD, antithyroid drugs for less than 3 months. For both TCR sequencing and RNA sequencing, RNA was extracted from PBMCs using TRIzol. Libraries were constructed by multiplex PCR. Sequencing took place on an Illumina HiSeq 4000. To build TCR beta libraries, CDR3 regions were amplified by Arm-PCR using iRepertoire HTBI primers. TCRdb reprocessed the public reads (quality trimming at Q25 with fastp, clone calling with MiXCR) and kept in-frame beta chains. Every entry covers one CDR3 protein and lists the most common genes and DNA from its rows. Counted in this sample were 250,000 to 300,000 distinct CDR3 sequences; about 18% of them appeared once. The ten largest make up around 15% of the sample.

In addition, the sample was reused for a study of T cells in Graves' hyperthyroidism and ophthalmopathy.

Specimen: peripheral blood mononuclear cells (PBMCs), collected at new diagnosis, from a patient treated with antithyroid drugs. The receptors shown here come from a woman between 25 and 40 years old with Graves disease. Donor details come from another sample of the same person, matched by shared clones.

This clonotype was seen repeatedly, ten times or more. The chain links TRBV14 to TRBJ2-7, with a possible D match to TRBD2 (6 bases). Trimming took off 0 bases at V and 2 bases at J, with 8 bases between the two ends. The germline CDR1 and CDR2 sequences are SGHDN and FVKESK. CDR3 length: 14 residues. CDR3 nucleotide sequence: TGTGCCAGCAGCCAAGAATGGAGGGCCTACGAGCAGTACTTC. This codes for CASSQEWRAYEQYF.

Remarks on this clonotype: The junction departs from germline at one end; a sequencing error may be responsible. The rearrangement joins TRBV29-1 to TRBJ2-7; D perhaps matches TRBD1 (6 bases). Germline V lookup: CDR1 SQVTM, CDR2 ANQGSEA. The CDR3 length is 14 residues. The CDR3 loop is CSVDWGRPSCEQYF. CDR3 DNA: TGCAGCGTTGATTGGGGGCGGCCTTCCTGCGAGCAGTACTTC.

This clonotype was seen only once. One junction end does not reproduce the germline sequence, and a read error may be involved. The chain carries TRBV3-1 and TRBJ1-2; 11 positions agree with TRBD1. The CDR3 contains 16 residues. Germline loops: CDR1 LGHDT, CDR2 YNNKEL (reference sequence). The CDR3 is CAGSPGQGAVIYGYTF. CDR3 DNA sequence: TGTGCCGGCAGCCCCGGACAGGGGGCAGTAATCTATGGCTACACCTTC.

With regard to this clonotype: A much larger clone is a single base away; this may be a read error. J is TRBJ2-1 and V is TRBV5-8, with a possible D match to TRBD1 (5 bases). The CDR3 covers 15 residues. Per germline, CDR1 SGHTS and CDR2 YDEGEE. The CDR3: CASSLGAGSGNEQLF. CDR3 DNA: TGTGCCAGCAGCTTAGGGGCAGGGTCTGGCAATGAGCAGCTCTTC.

About this clonotype: A read error is the likely source, as a far larger clone sits one nucleotide away. This chain uses TRBV11-2 with TRBJ1-1; D unclear. CDR1 is SGHAT and CDR2 is FQNNGV in the germline V gene. V was pared by 3 bases and J by 4 bases, with 9 bases between. The CDR3 spans 13 residues. This CDR3 reads CASSLKRSTEAFF. The CDR3 region has the DNA TGTGCCAGCAGCTTGAAGAGGAGCACTGAAGCTTTCTTT.

Points on this clonotype: The germline gene is not matched at one end of the junction; a read error may be the cause. The chain uses TRBV14 and TRBJ2-7; D gene ambiguous. The germline gives CDR1 SGHDN, CDR2 FVKESK. The length of the CDR3 is 13 residues. The CDR3 region is CASSQAGAYGQYF. The CDR3 DNA is TGTGCCAGCAGCCAAGCGGGCGCCTACGGGCAGTACTTC.

This clonotype was observed a handful of times. J is TRBJ2-7 and V is TRBV18; a possible D gene is TRBD1 (5 bases). CDR1 and CDR2 (germline): KGHSH, LQKENI. Trimming removed 5 bases from V and 0 bases from J, with 14 bases in between. The CDR3 is made up of 15 amino acids. CDR3 loop: CASSFIQVSSYEQYF. For the CDR3, the DNA is TGTGCCAGCTCATTCATACAGGTGAGCTCCTACGAGCAGTACTTC.

Ten or more counts support this clonotype. The chain has TRBV5-5 and TRBJ2-5; weak D call: TRBD2 (6 bases). Germline V gives CDR1 SGHKS, CDR2 YYEKEE (reference sequence). Trimming took 4 bases from V and 4 from J, leaving 14 bases between them. The CDR3 consists of 14 residues. The DNA of the CDR3 is TGTGCCAGCAGCCCACTCCGGGAGCCAGAGACCCAGTACTTC. Translating it yields CASSPLREPETQYF.

This clonotype has ten or more counts. This chain joins TRBV18 and TRBJ2-5; 8 nucleotides align to TRBD1. Germline V lookup: CDR1 KGHSH, CDR2 LQKENI. The CDR3 covers 17 residues. Losses at the gene ends were 2 bases for V and 1 base for J; bases not matched to a gene: 9. The CDR3 reads CASSPRQGYSFQETQYF. The CDR3 DNA is TGTGCCAGCTCACCAAGACAGGGGTATTCGTTCCAAGAGACCCAGTACTTC.

The chain uses TRBV7-9 and TRBJ2-5; the D is unclear. The CDR3 runs 16 residues. V was shortened by 1 base and J by 5 bases, with 17 bases between the two germline ends. Germline V gives CDR1 SEHNR, CDR2 FQNEAQ (reference sequence). The CDR3 protein is CASSLGSHGVRETQYF. The CDR3 DNA sequence: TGTGCCAGCAGCTTAGGGTCTCACGGAGTGCGGGAGACCCAGTACTTC. Together with reference TRBV7-9 and TRBJ2-5, the CDR3 gives the full variable domain: DTGVSQNPRHKITKRGQNVTFRCDPISEHNRLYWYRQTLGQGPEFLTYFQNEAQLEKSRLLSDRFSAERPKGSFSTLEIQRTEQGDSAMYLCASSLGSHGVRETQYFGPGTRLLVL.

The genes are TRBV29-1 and TRBJ2-7, with D hard to call. This CDR3 is 11 amino acids long. The germline V and J ends were trimmed by 3 bases and 0 bases, with 3 bases remaining between them. Germline values: CDR1 SQVTM, CDR2 ANQGSEA. The CDR3 nucleotides read TGCAGCGTTGATACCTCCTACGAGCAGTACTTC. This codes for CSVDTSYEQYF.

This clonotype was seen ten or more times. This chain's CDR3 is CASSLGGAGGNQPQHF. CDR3 coding DNA: TGTGCCAGCAGCCTGGGAGGGGCCGGTGGCAATCAGCCCCAGCATTTT. This chain connects TRBV9 to TRBJ1-5; TRBD1 might be the D (5 bases). The CDR3 loop spans 16 amino acids. Germline-derived CDR1 and CDR2 are SGDLS and YYNGEE. The V end lost 4 bases, the J end lost 2 bases, and 16 bases lay between the germline ends.

This clonotype has ten or more counts. The chain combines TRBV27 with TRBJ2-7; tentative D call: TRBD1 (5 bases). V lost 2 bases and J lost 3, with 17 bases in between. The germline V gene has CDR1 MNHEY and CDR2 SMNVEV (reference sequence). The CDR3 has 16 amino acids. This CDR3 is CASSLVFPSGFYEQYF. Here the CDR3 DNA reads TGTGCCAGCAGTTTAGTTTTTCCTTCAGGGTTCTACGAGCAGTACTTC.

The chain couples TRBV20-1 to TRBJ1-5; TRBD1 aligns across 11 bases. The CDR3 sequence is 17 residues long. Looked up from germline, CDR1 is DFQATT and CDR2 is SNEGSKA (reference sequence). V was pared by 0 bases and J by 4 bases, with 8 bases of the junction left unmatched. The CDR3 DNA is TGCAGTGCTAGAGAGGCAGGACAGGGGGCGGTTAATCAGCCCCAGCATTTT. Translating it yields CSAREAGQGAVNQPQHF.

This clonotype was seen a handful of times. The gene calls are TRBV6-9 and TRBJ2-3; 8 nucleotides match TRBD2. V lost 4 bases and J lost 2; bases outside the gene matches: 8. In germline, CDR1 is MNHGY, CDR2 SVAAGI. The CDR3 totals 16 residues. CDR3 sequence reads: CASSSRGGVLTDTQYF. CDR3 bases: TGTGCCAGCAGTTCCCGGGGGGGGGTTCTCACAGATACGCAGTATTTT.

This clonotype occurred a few times. V usage is TRBV10-2 and J usage is TRBJ2-7, with D unclear. Germline CDR1 and CDR2: WSHSY and SAAADI. The CDR3 runs 12 residues. V shed 1 base and J shed 7 bases, with 8 bases lying between them. CDR3 region: CASSEWGGEQYF. The CDR3 DNA reads as TGCGCCAGCAGTGAGTGGGGTGGGGAGCAGTACTTC.

The J gene is TRBJ2-1, the V gene TRBV3-1; D not certain. Germline values: CDR1 LGHDT, CDR2 YNNKEL (reference sequence). Trimming stripped 2 bases from V and 9 bases from J, with 5 bases between. The CDR3 is made up of 11 amino acids. CDR3 loop: CASSQSGEQFF. In DNA form, the CDR3 reads TGTGCCAGCAGCCAATCTGGTGAGCAGTTCTTC.

CDR3 sequence: CASSYPGQNNEQFF. The CDR3 nucleotides are TGTGCCAGCAGTTACCCGGGACAGAACAATGAGCAGTTCTTC. The chain links TRBV6-5 to TRBJ2-1; 7 positions agree with TRBD1. Germline CDR1 reads MNHEY; CDR2 reads SVGAGI. Unmatched junction bases numbered 3, after V lost 2 bases and J lost 5 bases. This CDR3 region has 14 residues.

The chain uses TRBV6-1 and TRBJ2-4; no reliable D call. The CDR3 loop spans 11 amino acids. Germline CDR1 reads MNHNS; CDR2 reads SASEGT. The germline V and J ends were trimmed by 8 bases and 4 bases, with 6 bases remaining between them. CDR3 protein: CASLAKNIQYF. CDR3 DNA sequence: TGTGCCAGCCTCGCGAAAAACATTCAGTACTTC.

Ten or more counts support this clonotype. V and J are TRBV2 and TRBJ1-2; TRBD1 is a possible D gene (6 bases). Trimming took off 7 bases at V and 6 bases at J, with 15 bases between the two ends. Looked up from germline, CDR1 is SNHLY and CDR2 is FYNNEI. The CDR3 spans 13 residues. DNA for the CDR3: TGTGCCAGCATGGGACAACCCCCCGATGGCTACACCTTC. Protein: CASMGQPPDGYTF.

The chain couples TRBV4-1 to TRBJ1-1, with D unclear. The CDR3 covers 13 residues. CDR1 is MGHRA and CDR2 is YSYEKL in the germline V gene. V was clipped by 6 bases and J by 4 bases, with 12 bases between them. The CDR3 region is CASSLVPGTEAFF. CDR3 DNA: TGCGCCAGCAGTCTCGTCCCCGGCACTGAAGCTTTCTTT.

There are a few counts of this clonotype. The chain carries TRBV7-9 and TRBJ2-7; D perhaps matches TRBD1 (5 bases). V gave up 3 bases and J gave up 6 bases, with 6 bases separating them. Germline CDR1 SEHNR, CDR2 FQNEAQ (reference sequence). The CDR3 totals 11 residues. CDR3: CASSFQGEQYF. In DNA form, the CDR3 reads TGTGCCAGCAGCTTTCAGGGCGAGCAGTACTTC.

This clonotype was seen repeatedly, ten times or more. This chain joins TRBV24-1 and TRBJ1-2, with D possibly being TRBD1 (6 bases). Germline V gene lookup returns CDR1 KGHDR and CDR2 SFDVKD. The ends were cut back, 3 bases at V and 6 bases at J, with 16 bases in the middle. The CDR3 has 15 amino acids. The CDR3 region has the DNA TGTGCCACCAGTGATCACCTCGACAGGTTCCATGGCTACACCTTC. Translation gives CATSDHLDRFHGYTF.

At least ten counts were recorded for this clonotype. The rearrangement joins TRBV6-5 to TRBJ1-3, with 7 bases matching TRBD1. Germline CDR1 and CDR2: MNHEY and SVGAGI. Trimming cost V 2 bases and J 0 bases; bases outside gene matches: 10. This CDR3 has 18 amino acids. The DNA for the CDR3 is TGTGCCAGCAGTTACGACCCTTCAGGGGGTAACTCTGGAAACACCATATATTTT. It translates to CASSYDPSGGNSGNTIYF.

This clonotype has a count of ten or more. This CDR3 is CASSAGQATEAFF. The CDR3 DNA sequence: TGTGCCAGCAGTGCCGGACAGGCTACTGAAGCTTTCTTT. This chain connects TRBV2 to TRBJ1-1, with TRBD1 identical over 7 bases. This CDR3 region has 13 residues. Germline loops: CDR1 SNHLY, CDR2 FYNNEI. V was clipped by 4 bases and J by 5 bases; unmatched bases: 4.

The chain is built from TRBV6-1 and TRBJ1-1, with D perhaps matching TRBD1 (5 bases). CDR3 size: 14 residues. CDR1 and CDR2 (germline): MNHNS, SASEGT. V was trimmed by 7 bases and J by 8 bases, leaving 20 bases between them. The CDR3 loop reads CASNPPGGGGEAFF. The CDR3 bases are TGTGCCAGCAACCCCCCCGGTGGGGGTGGAGAAGCTTTCTTT.